The sequence of this TCR beta chain was determined in a study of persistence of HIV-infected CD4 T cells. Overall study: Blood samples, up to 180 mL, came from multiple time points, except a couple of leukapheresis donors sampled once.

Germline assignment: CDR1 ENHRY and CDR2 SYGVKD. The CDR3 is 13 residues long. V lost 10 bases to trimming and J lost 7 bases; unmatched junction nucleotides: 11. With regard to this clone: Its antigen remains unknown.

Anti-CD3/anti-CD28 beads served as a nonspecific positive control stimulus. Sorting of responding CD4+ T cells relied on upregulated CD40 ligand together with CD69. Study observations and caveats: Antigen-responding cells were enriched for degenerate expanded CDR3beta sequences. TCR analyses could not target the rare provirus-carrying CMV-responding cells.

This was the immunoSEQ version 4 assay in survey mode. Assay: immunoSEQ multiplex PCR; the TCRdb copy retains only in-frame clones and omits some. The top ten hold roughly 0.46% of the sample, which has 40,000 to 55,000 clones, 88% seen once. The rearrangement joins TRBV10-3 to TRBJ2-5; 8 bases align to TRBD2. The sequence derives from an adult woman with HIV who was CMV-seropositive. This material consisted of CD4+ T cells sorted from PBMCs after roughly 17-hour stimulation, taken from a patient who received antiretroviral therapy. The CDR3 reads CATSSDREGTQYF. CDR3 nucleotide sequence: TGTGCCACTTCTAGCGATCGGGAGGGGACCCAGTACTTC.